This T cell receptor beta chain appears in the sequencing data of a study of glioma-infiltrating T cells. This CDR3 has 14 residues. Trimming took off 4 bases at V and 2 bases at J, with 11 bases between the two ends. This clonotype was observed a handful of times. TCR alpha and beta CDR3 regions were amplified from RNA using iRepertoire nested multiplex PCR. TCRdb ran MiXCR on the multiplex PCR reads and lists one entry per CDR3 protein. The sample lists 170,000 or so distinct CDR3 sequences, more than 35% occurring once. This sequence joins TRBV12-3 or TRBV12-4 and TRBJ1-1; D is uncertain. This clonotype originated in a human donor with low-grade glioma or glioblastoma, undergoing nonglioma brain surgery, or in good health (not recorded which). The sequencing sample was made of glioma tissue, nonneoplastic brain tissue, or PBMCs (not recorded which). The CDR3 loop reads CASSSMTKNTEAFF. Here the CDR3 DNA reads TGTGCCAGCAGTTCCATGACAAAAAACACTGAAGCTTTCTTT.